These T cell receptor beta chains were read from a single sample in a study of control samples from healthy donors and cancer patients. Measured with immunoSEQ multiplex PCR; TCRdb has only the in-frame clones, and not every one. Here the sample spans 130,000 or so clones, 85% to 90% being singletons. The source material was blood. The receptor source for this set is a man aged 30 to 39 in good health. The CDR3 runs from the conserved cysteine through the conserved F or W. D genes are given only for firm matches. Where a row states a size, it is once, few, many or the class of an expanded clone; other rows omit it.

V gene	J gene	D gene	clone size	CDR3 DNA	CDR3 protein
TRBV11-2	TRBJ2-2	.	.	TGTGCCAGCAGCAGGGTGGGCGCAAAGACCGGGGAGCTGTTTTTT	CASSRVGAKTGELFF
TRBV14	TRBJ1-1	.	.	TGTGCCAGCAGCCCTCCCGGGCCGAGGGGAGCTTTCTTT	CASSPPGPRGAFF
TRBV13	TRBJ1-3	.	.	TGTGCCAGCAGGGTACAGGCTGGAAACACCATATATTTT	CASRVQAGNTIYF
TRBV12-5	TRBJ1-3	.	.	TGTGCTAGTGGTTTTAAGGGAAACACCATATATTTT	CASGFKGNTIYF
TRBV21-1	TRBJ1-3	.	once	TGTGCCAGCAGCAAAATAAAAGTTAACACCATATATTTT	CASSKIKVNTIYF
TRBV3-1/TRBV3-2	TRBJ2-7	TRBD2	.	TGTGCCAGCAGCCAAGGCAGCGGGGGCCCCTACGAGCAGTACTTC	CASSQGSGGPYEQYF
TRBV11-2	TRBJ1-1	TRBD1	.	TGTGCCAGCAGCTTCTGGGGACAGGGTATGAACACTGAAGCTTTCTTT	CASSFWGQGMNTEAFF
TRBV5-1	TRBJ2-4	TRBD1	.	TGCGCCAGCAGCTTGGTTCCGGGACAGGGGGCGGGGGGAAACATTCAGTACTTC	CASSLVPGQGAGGNIQYF
TRBV6-2/TRBV6-3	TRBJ2-5	TRBD2	.	TGTGCCAGCAGTGACGGACTAGCGGGGGGTATCACAGAGACCCAGTACTTC	CASSDGLAGGITETQYF
TRBV9	TRBJ1-2	.	.	TGTGCCAGCAGCGTTCAGGCCCGGGGCTACACCTTC	CASSVQARGYTF
TRBV10-3	TRBJ2-3	TRBD2	.	TGTGCCATCTCAAGGGAGGGGGATACGCAGTATTTT	CAISREGDTQYF
TRBV11-2	TRBJ2-3	TRBD2	.	TGTGCCAGCACCTTGGGACTAGGGGTGGATACGCAGTATTTT	CASTLGLGVDTQYF
TRBV6-2/TRBV6-3	TRBJ2-1	TRBD2	few	TGTGCCAGCAGTGACCCGGGACTAGAAAATGAGCAGTTCTTC	CASSDPGLENEQFF
TRBV11-2	TRBJ1-1	.	.	TGTGCCAGCAGCCGGGGCCTATCAAGTGAAGCTTTCTTT	CASSRGLSSEAFF
TRBV9	TRBJ2-2	TRBD1	.	TGTGCCAGCAGCTCGGGACAGGGGAACACCGGGGAGCTGTTTTTT	CASSSGQGNTGELFF
TRBV7-3	TRBJ2-7	.	.	TGTGCCAGCAGCCCTGTGGGCGGGGAGTCCTACGAGCAGTACTTC	CASSPVGGESYEQYF
TRBV11-2	TRBJ2-1	.	.	TGTGCCAGCACTCTTGGGGTATACAATGAGCAGTTCTTC	CASTLGVYNEQFF
TRBV5-1	TRBJ2-2	.	.	TGCGCCAGCAGCCCCTCGGGGGTGCGGACCGGGGAGCTGTTTTTT	CASSPSGVRTGELFF
TRBV7-2	TRBJ1-6	.	.	TGTGCCAGCAGTTTAGTCGTCTCCGGACGGTATAATTCACCCCTCCACTTT	CASSLVVSGRYNSPLHF
TRBV7-2	TRBJ2-6	TRBD2	.	TGTGCCAGCGCCCCCGTACGGGGGGCTGGGGCCAACGTCCTGACTTTC	CASAPVRGAGANVLTF
TRBV7-8	TRBJ1-1	.	.	TGTGCCAGCAATACCCTAGGGGTTACTGAAGCTTTCTTT	CASNTLGVTEAFF
TRBV6-6	TRBJ2-2	TRBD1	many	TGTGCCAGCAGTCCTATTCCGGGACAGGGGATTACCGGGGAGCTGTTTTTT	CASSPIPGQGITGELFF
TRBV5-1	TRBJ1-1	TRBD1	.	TGCGCCAGCAGCACCGGGACAGGGGGTGAAGCTTTCTTT	CASSTGTGGEAFF
TRBV5-1	TRBJ2-5	.	.	TGCGCCAGCAGCCCTTCCTCATACCTAACGGAGACCCAGTACTTC	CASSPSSYLTETQYF
TRBV6-2/TRBV6-3	TRBJ2-2	TRBD1	.	TGTGCCAGCAGTCCCCGGGACAGGGCCGGCGGGGAGCTGTTTTTT	CASSPRDRAGGELFF
TRBV27	TRBJ1-1	.	once	TGTGCCAGCAGTTTATTTAAGGTAACTGAAGCTTTCTTT	CASSLFKVTEAFF
TRBV25-1	TRBJ2-1	.	.	TGTGCCAGCAGTGAGCCGGGTCCGTACAATGAGCAGTTCTTC	CASSEPGPYNEQFF
TRBV19	TRBJ2-1	.	.	TGTGCCAGTAGTATAGAATCCGGCTACAATGAGCAGTTCTTC	CASSIESGYNEQFF
TRBV12-3/TRBV12-4	TRBJ1-2	.	.	TGTGCCAGCAGTTCACAGCTAGCCTATGGCTACACCTTC	CASSSQLAYGYTF
TRBV3-1/TRBV3-2	TRBJ1-5	.	few	TGTGCCAGCAGCCCTCCAGGGCTAAATCAGCCCCAGCATTTT	CASSPPGLNQPQHF
TRBV25-1	TRBJ2-1	.	.	TGTGCCAGCAGTGAACCCGGCCCCTACAATGAGCAGTTCTTC	CASSEPGPYNEQFF
TRBV19	TRBJ1-2	.	.	TGTGCCAGTAGTGTGGGACGGCCAACTAACTATGGCTACACCTTC	CASSVGRPTNYGYTF
TRBV10-3	TRBJ1-5	.	.	TGTGCCATCCGTGACGGTTCAGGGCCCCAGCATTTT	CAIRDGSGPQHF
TRBV3-1/TRBV3-2	TRBJ2-5	.	once	TGTGCCAGCAGCCAAGATATAGGAGAGACCCAGTACTTC	CASSQDIGETQYF
TRBV6-1	TRBJ2-3	TRBD1	few	TGTGCCAGCAGTGAAGGAGACAGGGAGTTTTATACGCAGTATTTT	CASSEGDREFYTQYF